What follows describes a single T cell receptor (beta chain). CDR1 KGHSH and CDR2 LQKENI come from the germline V gene. This CDR3 region has 14 residues. With V trimmed by 3 bases and J by 5 bases, 3 bases remained unmatched. Original processing methods: Amplification with reference gene primers provided the estimates of nucleated cell counts. Assay: immunoSEQ multiplex PCR; the TCRdb copy retains only in-frame clones and omits some. V, J and clone size are those of that table, while D and trimming were read from the DNA. This repertoire shows about 83,000 clones, 86% found once; its top ten account for 8%. The data belong to a study of blood T cell repertoires in COVID-19. At the level of the study: Acute and convalescent COVID-19 specimens originated in the United States, Italy and Spain. Nucleic acid was either cDNA or gDNA, and it came from T cells, B-cell-depleted T cells, or PBMCs.

The chain is built from TRBV18 and TRBJ2-1, with 8 bases fitting TRBD2. Sequenced input: peripheral blood. The TCR originated in a man in his forties or fifties with active COVID-19. The CDR3 DNA reads as TGTGCCAGCTCACCTGCGCGGGAGGACAATGAGCAGTTCTTC. Translation gives CASSPAREDNEQFF.